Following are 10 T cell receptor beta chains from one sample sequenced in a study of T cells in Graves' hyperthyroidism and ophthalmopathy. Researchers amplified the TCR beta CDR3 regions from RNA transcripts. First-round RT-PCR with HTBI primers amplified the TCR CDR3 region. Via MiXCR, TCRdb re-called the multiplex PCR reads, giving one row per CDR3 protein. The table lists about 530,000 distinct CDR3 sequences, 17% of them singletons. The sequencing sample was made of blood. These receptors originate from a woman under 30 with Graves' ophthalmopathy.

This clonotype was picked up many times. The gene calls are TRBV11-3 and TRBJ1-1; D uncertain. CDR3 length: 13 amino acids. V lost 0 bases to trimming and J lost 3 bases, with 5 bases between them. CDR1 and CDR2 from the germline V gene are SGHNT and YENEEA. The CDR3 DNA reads TGTGCCAGCAGCTTAGAGGGTCACACTGAAGCTTTCTTT. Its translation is CASSLEGHTEAFF.

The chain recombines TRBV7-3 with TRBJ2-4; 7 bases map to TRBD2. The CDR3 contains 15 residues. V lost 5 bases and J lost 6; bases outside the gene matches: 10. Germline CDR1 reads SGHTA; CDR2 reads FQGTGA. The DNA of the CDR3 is TGTGCCAGCAGCCCCTCCCCCGGCGGGGGAAACATTCAGTACTTC. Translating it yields CASSPSPGGGNIQYF.

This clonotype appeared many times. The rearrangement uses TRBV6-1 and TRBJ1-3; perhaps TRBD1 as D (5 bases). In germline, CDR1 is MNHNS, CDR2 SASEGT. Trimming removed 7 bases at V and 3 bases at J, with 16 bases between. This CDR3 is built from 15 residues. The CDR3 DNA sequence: TGTGCCAGCAAGGACGGCAGGGCCGGTGGAAACACCATATATTTT. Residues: CASKDGRAGGNTIYF.

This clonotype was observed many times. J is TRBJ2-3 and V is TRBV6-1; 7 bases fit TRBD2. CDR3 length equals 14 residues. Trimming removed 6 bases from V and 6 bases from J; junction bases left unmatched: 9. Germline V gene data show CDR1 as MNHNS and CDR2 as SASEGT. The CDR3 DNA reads TGTGCCAGCAGCATAACGGGAGGCTTGGATACGCAGTATTTT. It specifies CASSITGGLDTQYF.

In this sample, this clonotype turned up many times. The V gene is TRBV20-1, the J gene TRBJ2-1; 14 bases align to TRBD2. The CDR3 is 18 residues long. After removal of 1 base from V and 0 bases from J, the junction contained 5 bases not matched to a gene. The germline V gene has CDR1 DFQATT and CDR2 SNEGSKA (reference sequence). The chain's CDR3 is CSARGGGTSGSSYNEQFF. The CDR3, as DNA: TGCAGTGCTAGAGGAGGTGGGACTAGCGGGAGCTCCTACAATGAGCAGTTCTTC.

The DNA for the CDR3 is TGTGCCAGCAGCTTAGCAGGGGGGGGACTAGCGGGAGAACAAGAGACCCAGTACTTC. This encodes CASSLAGGGLAGEQETQYF. The rearrangement joins TRBV11-2 to TRBJ2-5; 14 bases align to TRBD2. Germline CDR1 and CDR2: SGHAT and FQNNGV. V was pared by 1 base and J by 2 bases, with 9 bases of the junction left unmatched. This CDR3 spans 19 amino acids.

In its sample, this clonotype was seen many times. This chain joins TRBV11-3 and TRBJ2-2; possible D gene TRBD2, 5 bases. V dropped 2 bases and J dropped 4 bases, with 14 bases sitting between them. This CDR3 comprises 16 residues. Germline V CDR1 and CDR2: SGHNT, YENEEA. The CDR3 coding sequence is TGTGCCAGCAGCTTAAACGGGGAAAGGGCCACCGGGGAGCTGTTTTTT. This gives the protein CASSLNGERATGELFF.

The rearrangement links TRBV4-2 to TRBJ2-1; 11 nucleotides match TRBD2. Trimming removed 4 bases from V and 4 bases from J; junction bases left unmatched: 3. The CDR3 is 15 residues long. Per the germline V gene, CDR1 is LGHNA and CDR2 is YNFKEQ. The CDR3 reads CASSPLAGVYNEQFF. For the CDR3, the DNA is TGTGCCAGCAGCCCACTAGCGGGAGTGTACAATGAGCAGTTCTTC.

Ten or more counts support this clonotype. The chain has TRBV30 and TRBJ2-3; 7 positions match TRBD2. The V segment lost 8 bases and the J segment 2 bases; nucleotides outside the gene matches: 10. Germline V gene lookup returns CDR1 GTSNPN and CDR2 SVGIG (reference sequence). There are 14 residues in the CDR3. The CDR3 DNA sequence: TGTGCCATCCAGCGGGGTCTTTCCACAGATACGCAGTATTTT. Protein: CAIQRGLSTDTQYF.

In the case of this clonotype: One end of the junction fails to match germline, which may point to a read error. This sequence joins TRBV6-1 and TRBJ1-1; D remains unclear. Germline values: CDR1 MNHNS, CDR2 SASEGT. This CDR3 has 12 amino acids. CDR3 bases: TGTGCCGGCAGCCCAGGCGGGCTTGAAGCTTTCTTT. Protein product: CAGSPGGLEAFF.